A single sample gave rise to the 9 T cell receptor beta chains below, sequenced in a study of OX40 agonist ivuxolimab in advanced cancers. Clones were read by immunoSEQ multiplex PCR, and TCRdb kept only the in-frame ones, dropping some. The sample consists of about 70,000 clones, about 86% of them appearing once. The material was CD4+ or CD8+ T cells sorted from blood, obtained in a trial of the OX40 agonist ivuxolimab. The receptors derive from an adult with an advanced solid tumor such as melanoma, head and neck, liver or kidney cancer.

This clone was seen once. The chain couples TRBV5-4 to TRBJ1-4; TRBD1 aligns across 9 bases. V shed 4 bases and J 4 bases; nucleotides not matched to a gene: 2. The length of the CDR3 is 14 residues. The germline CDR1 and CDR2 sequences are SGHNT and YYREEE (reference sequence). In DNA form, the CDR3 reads TGTGCCAGCAGCACGGGACAGGGTAATGAAAAACTGTTTTTT. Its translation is CASSTGQGNEKLFF. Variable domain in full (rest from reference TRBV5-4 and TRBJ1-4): ETGVTQSPTHLIKTRGQQVTLRCSSQSGHNTVSWYQQALGQGPQFIFQYYREEENGRGNFPPRFSGLQFPNYSSELNVNALELDDSALYLCASSTGQGNEKLFFGSGTQLSVL.

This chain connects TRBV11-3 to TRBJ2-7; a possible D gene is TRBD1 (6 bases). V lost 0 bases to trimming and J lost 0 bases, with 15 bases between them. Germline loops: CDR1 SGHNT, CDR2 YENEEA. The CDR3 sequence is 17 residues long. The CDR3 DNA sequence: TGTGCCAGCAGCTTAGATCCCCACAGGGCCAGCTCCTACGAGCAGTACTTC. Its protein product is CASSLDPHRASSYEQYF.

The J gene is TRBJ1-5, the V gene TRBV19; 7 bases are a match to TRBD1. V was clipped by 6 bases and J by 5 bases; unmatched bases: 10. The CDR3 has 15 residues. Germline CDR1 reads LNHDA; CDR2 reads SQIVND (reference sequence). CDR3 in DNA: TGTGCCAGTAGCTCGGGTCAGGGGGGGGATCAGCCCCAGCATTTT. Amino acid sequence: CASSSGQGGDQPQHF.

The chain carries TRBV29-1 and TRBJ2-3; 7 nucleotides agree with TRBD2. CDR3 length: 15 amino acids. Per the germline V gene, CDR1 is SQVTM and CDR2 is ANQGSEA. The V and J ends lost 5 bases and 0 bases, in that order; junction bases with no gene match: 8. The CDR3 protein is CSVLASGTSTDTQYF. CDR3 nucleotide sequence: TGCAGCGTTCTGGCTAGCGGTACTAGCACAGATACGCAGTATTTT.

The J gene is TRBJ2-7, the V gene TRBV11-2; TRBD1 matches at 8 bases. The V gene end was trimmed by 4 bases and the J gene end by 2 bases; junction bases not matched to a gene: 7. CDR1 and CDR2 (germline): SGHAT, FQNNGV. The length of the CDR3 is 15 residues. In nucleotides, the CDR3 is TGTGCCAGCAGCTCGTACAGGGGGAGCGCCTACGAGCAGTACTTC. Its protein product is CASSSYRGSAYEQYF.

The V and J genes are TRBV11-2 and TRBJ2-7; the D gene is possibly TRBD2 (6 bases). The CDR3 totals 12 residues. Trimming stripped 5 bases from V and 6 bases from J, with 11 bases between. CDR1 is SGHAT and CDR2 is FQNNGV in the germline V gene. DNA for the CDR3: TGTGCCAGCAGCAAGGAGGGTGCCGAGCAGTACTTC. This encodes CASSKEGAEQYF.

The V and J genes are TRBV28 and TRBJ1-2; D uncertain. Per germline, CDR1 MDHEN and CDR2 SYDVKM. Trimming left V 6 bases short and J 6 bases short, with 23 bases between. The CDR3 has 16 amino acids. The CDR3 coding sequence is TGTGCCAGCAGACAAGCAGGTGGAGGCGGTGGGAATGGCTACACCTTC. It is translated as CASRQAGGGGGNGYTF.

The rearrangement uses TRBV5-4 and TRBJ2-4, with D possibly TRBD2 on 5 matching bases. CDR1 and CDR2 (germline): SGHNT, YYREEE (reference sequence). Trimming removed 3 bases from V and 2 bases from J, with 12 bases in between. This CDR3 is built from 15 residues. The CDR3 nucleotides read TGTGCCAGCAGCTCCGGGATGGGCCCCAAAAACATTCAGTACTTC. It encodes CASSSGMGPKNIQYF.

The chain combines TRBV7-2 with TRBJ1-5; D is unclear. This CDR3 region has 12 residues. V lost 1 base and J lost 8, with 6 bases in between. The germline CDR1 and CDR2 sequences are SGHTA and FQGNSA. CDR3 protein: CASSLDIEPQHF. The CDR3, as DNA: TGTGCCAGCAGCTTAGATATTGAGCCCCAGCATTTT.